This TCR beta chain was captured by sequencing in a study of cytomegalovirus exposure and HLA in healthy donors. CDR3 length equals 13 residues. Germline assignment: CDR1 MNHEY and CDR2 SMNVEV (reference sequence). Trimming took 9 bases from V and 5 from J, leaving 16 bases between them. In the PCR, 60 Vbeta and 13 Jbeta primers were used. Libraries were prepared by immunoSEQ multiplex PCR; TCRdb keeps only in-frame clonotypes and omits some of them. The repertoire holds 150,000 to 200,000 clones, with approximately 80% as singletons. The sequencing input was PBMCs. The sequence came from a woman between 25 and 40 years old in good health and CMV-seropositive. The chain combines TRBV27 with TRBJ1-1; no firm D call. This CDR3 reads CASRDSSGTEAFF. Here the CDR3 DNA reads TGTGCCAGTAGAGACTCGAGCGGGACTGAAGCTTTCTTT.